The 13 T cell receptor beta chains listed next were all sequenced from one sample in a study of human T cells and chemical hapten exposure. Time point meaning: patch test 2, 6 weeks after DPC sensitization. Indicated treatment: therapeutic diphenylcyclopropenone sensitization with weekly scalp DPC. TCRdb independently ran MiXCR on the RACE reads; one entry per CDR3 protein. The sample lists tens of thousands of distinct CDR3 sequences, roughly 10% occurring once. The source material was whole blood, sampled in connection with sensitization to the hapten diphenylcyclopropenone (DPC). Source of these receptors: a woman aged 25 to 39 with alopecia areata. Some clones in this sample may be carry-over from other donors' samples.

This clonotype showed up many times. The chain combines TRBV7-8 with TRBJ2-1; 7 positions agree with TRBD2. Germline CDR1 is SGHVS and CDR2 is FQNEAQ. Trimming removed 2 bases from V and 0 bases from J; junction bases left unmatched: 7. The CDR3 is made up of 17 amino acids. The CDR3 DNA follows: TGTGCCAGCAGCTTATGGGCCCGCGGGAGCTCCTACAATGAGCAGTTCTTC. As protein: CASSLWARGSSYNEQFF.

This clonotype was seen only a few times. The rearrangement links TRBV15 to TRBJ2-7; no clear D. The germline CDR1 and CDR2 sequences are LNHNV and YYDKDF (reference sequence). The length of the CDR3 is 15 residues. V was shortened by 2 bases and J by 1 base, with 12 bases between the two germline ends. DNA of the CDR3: TGTGCCACCAGCAGACAAGGCCTCAAGTCCTACGAGCAGTACTTC. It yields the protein CATSRQGLKSYEQYF. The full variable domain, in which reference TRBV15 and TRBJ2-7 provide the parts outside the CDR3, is DAMVIQNPRYQVTQFGKPVTLSCSQTLNHNVMYWYQQKSSQAPKLLFHYYDKDFNNEADTPDNFQSRRPNTSFCFLDIRSPGLGDTAMYLCATSRQGLKSYEQYFGPGTRLTVT.

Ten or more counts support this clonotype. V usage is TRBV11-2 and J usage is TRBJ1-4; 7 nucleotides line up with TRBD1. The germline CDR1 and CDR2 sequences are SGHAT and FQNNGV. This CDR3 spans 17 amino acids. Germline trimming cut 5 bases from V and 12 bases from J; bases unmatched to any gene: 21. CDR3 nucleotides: TGTGCCAGCAGCGCCCGATTATCGTCGACAGGGTGGAGGGAACTGTTTTTT. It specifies CASSARLSSTGWRELFF.

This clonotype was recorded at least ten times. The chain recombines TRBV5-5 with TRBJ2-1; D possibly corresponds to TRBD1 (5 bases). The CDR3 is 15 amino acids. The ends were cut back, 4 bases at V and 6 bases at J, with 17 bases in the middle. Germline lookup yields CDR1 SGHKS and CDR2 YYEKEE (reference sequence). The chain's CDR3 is CASSVGQYGANEQFF. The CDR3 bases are TGTGCCAGCAGCGTAGGACAATATGGGGCCAATGAGCAGTTCTTC.

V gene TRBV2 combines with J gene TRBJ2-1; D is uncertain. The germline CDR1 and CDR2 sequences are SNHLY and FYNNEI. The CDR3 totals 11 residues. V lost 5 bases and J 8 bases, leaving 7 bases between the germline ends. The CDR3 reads CASSFVDEQFF. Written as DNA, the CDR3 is TGTGCCAGCAGTTTCGTGGATGAGCAGTTCTTC. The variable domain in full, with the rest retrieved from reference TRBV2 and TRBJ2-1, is EPEVTQTPSHQVTQMGQEVILRCVPISNHLYFYWYRQILGQKVEFLVSFYNNEISEKSEIFDDQFSVERPDGSNFTLKIRSTKLEDSAMYFCASSFVDEQFFGPGTRLTVL.

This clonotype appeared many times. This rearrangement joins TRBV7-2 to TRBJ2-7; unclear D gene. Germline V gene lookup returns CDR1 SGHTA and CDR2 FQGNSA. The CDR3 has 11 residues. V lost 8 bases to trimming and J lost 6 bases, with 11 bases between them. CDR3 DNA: TGTGCCAGCCGTACGCTGTGCGAGCAGTACTTC. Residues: CASRTLCEQYF.

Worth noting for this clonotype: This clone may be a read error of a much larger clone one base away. CDR3 loop: CDSSLNEYGYTF. The CDR3 DNA reads TGTGACAGCAGTTTGAATGAGTATGGCTACACCTTC. The chain has TRBV28 and TRBJ1-2; D not resolved. The V gene's germline CDR1 is MDHEN and CDR2 SYDVKM. The CDR3 loop spans 12 amino acids.

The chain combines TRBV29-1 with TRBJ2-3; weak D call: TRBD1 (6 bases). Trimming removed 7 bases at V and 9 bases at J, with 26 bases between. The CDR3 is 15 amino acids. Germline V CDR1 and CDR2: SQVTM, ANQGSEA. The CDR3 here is CSALWASSQGNTQYF. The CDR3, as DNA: TGCAGCGCGCTATGGGCCTCCTCCCAGGGGAACACGCAGTATTTT.

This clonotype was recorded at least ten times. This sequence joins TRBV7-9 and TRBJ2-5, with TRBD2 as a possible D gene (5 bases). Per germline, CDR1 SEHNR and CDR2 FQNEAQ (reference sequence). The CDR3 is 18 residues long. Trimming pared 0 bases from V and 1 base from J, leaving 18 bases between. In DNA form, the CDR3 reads TGTGCCAGCAGCTTAGCTCTGGACGGTAAAGGGAGCCAAGAGACCCAGTACTTC. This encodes CASSLALDGKGSQETQYF.

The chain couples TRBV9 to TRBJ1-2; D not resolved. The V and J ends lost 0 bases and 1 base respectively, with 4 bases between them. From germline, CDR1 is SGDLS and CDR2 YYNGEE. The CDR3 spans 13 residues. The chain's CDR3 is CASSVDYNYGYTF. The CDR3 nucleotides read TGTGCCAGCAGCGTAGACTATAACTATGGCTACACCTTC.

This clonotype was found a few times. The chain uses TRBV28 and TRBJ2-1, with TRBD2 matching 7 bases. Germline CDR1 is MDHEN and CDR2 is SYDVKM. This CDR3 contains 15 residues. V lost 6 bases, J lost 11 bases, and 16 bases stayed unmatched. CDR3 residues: CASSHNGPGGRKQFF. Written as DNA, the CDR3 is TGTGCCAGCAGCCATAATGGCCCTGGCGGGAGAAAGCAGTTCTTC.

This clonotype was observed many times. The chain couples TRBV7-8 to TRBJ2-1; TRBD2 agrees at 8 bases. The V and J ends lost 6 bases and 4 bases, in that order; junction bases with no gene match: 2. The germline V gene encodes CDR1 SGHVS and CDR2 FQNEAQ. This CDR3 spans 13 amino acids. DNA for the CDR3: TGTGCCAGCAGGACTAGCGTTTACAATGAGCAGTTCTTC. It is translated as CASRTSVYNEQFF.

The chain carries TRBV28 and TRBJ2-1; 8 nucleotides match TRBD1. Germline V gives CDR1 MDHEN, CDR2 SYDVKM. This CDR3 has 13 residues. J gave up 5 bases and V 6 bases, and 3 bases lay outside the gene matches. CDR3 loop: CASSRQGNNEQFF. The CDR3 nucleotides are TGTGCCAGCAGCAGACAGGGGAACAATGAGCAGTTCTTC.